The T cell receptor (beta chain) described here comes from a study of radiotherapy plus CTLA-4 blockade in lung cancer. Generated by immunoSEQ multiplex PCR, the TCRdb table keeps only in-frame clones and is missing some. The sample has tens of thousands of clones, 70% to 75% seen once; the top ten hold approximately 3.2%. V shed 4 bases and J 4 bases; nucleotides not matched to a gene: 4. Germline CDR1 is ENHRY and CDR2 is SYGVKD. The CDR3 has 15 amino acids. This chain connects TRBV10-3 to TRBJ2-3; 11 bases fit TRBD1. The material sequenced was peripheral blood, taken from a patient treated with radiotherapy plus ipilimumab. This receptor was obtained from a human donor with non-small cell lung cancer whose response to radiotherapy plus ipilimumab could not be evaluated. CDR3 region: CAISARDRGADTQYF. CDR3 nucleotide sequence: TGTGCCATCAGTGCTCGGGACAGGGGGGCAGATACGCAGTATTTT.